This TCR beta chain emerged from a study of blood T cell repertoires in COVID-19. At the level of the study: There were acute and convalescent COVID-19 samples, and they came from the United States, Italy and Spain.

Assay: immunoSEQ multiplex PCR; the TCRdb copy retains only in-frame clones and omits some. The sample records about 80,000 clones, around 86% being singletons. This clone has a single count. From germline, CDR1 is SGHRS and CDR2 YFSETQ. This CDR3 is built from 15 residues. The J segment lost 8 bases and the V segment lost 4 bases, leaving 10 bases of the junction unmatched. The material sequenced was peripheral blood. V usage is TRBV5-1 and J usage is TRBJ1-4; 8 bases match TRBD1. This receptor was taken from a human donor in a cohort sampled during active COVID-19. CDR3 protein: CASSRVTGAGEKLFF. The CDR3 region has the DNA TGCGCCAGCAGCCGAGTGACAGGGGCCGGGGAAAAACTGTTTTTT.